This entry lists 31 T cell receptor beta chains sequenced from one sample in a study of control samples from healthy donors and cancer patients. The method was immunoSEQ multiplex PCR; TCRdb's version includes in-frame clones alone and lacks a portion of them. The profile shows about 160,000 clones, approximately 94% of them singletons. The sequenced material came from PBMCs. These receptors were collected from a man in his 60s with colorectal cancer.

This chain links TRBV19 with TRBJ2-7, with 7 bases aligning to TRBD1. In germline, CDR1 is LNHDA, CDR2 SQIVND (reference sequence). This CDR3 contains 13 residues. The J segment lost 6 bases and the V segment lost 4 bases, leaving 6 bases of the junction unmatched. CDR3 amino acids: CASSNRQGGEQYF. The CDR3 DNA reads TGTGCCAGTAGTAACCGACAGGGTGGCGAGCAGTACTTC.

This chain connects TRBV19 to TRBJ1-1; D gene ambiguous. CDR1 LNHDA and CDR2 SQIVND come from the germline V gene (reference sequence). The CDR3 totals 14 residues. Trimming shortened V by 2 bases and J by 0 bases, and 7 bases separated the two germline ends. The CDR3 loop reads CASSIKSMNTEAFF. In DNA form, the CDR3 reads TGTGCCAGTAGTATAAAGAGCATGAACACTGAAGCTTTCTTT.

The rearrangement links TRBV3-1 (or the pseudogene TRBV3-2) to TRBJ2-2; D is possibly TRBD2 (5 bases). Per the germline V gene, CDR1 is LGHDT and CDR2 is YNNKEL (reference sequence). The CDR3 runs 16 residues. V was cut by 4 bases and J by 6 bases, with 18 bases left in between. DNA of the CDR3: TGTGCCAGCAGCCCCCTCGGACGAGGGTTGGCCGGGGAGCTGTTTTTT. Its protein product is CASSPLGRGLAGELFF.

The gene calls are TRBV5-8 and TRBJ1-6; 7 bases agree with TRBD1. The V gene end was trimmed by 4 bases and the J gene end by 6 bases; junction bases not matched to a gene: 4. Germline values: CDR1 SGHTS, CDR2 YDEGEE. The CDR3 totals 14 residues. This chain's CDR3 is CASSVGQLNSPLHF. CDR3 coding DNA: TGTGCCAGCAGCGTGGGACAGCTTAATTCACCCCTCCACTTT.

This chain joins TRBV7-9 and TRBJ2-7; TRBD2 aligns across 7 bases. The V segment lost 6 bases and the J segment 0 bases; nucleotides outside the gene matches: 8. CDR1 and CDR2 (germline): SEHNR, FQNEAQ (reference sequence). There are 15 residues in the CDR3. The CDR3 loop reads CASRLGAGSSYEQYF. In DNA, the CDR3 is TGTGCCAGCAGACTTGGAGCGGGAAGCTCCTACGAGCAGTACTTC.

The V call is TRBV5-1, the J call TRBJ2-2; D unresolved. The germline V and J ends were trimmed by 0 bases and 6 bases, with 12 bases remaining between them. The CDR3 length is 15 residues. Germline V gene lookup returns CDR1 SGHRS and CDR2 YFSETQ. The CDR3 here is CASSLVAGGPGELFF. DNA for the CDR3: TGCGCCAGCAGCTTGGTAGCAGGCGGCCCCGGGGAGCTGTTTTTT.

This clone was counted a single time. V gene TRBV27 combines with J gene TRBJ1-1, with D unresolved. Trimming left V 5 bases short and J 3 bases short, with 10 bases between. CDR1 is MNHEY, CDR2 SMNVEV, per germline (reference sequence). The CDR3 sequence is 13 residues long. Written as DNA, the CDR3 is TGTGCCAGCAGTCCACTGGGAGACACTGAAGCTTTCTTT. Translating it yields CASSPLGDTEAFF.

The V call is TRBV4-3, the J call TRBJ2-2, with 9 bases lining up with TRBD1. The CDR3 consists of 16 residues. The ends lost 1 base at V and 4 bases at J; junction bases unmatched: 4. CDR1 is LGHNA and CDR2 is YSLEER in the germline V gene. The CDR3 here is CASSQVRTGVTGELFF. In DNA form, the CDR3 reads TGCGCCAGCAGCCAAGTCAGGACAGGGGTCACCGGGGAGCTGTTTTTT.

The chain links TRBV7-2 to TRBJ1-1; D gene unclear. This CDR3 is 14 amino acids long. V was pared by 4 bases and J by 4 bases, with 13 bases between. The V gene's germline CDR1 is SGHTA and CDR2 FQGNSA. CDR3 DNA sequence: TGTGCCAGCAGCTCTCAAGGAAGTAGCACTGAAGCTTTCTTT. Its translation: CASSSQGSSTEAFF.

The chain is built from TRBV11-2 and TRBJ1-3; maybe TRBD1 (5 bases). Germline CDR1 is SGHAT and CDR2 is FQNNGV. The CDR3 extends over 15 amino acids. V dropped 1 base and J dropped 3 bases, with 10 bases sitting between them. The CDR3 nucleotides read TGTGCCAGCAGCTTAGGCGGGGGTAGTGGAAACACCATATATTTT. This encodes CASSLGGGSGNTIYF.

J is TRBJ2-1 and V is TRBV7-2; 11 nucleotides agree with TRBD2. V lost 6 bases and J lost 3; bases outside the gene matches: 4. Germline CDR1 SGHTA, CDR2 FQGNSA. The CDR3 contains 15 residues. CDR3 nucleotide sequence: TGTGCCAGCAGGCCGCTAGCGGGGGGCTACAATGAGCAGTTCTTC. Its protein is CASRPLAGGYNEQFF. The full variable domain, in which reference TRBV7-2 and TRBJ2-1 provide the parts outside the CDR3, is GAGVSQSPSNKVTEKGKDVELRCDPISGHTALYWYRQSLGQGLEFLIYFQGNSAPDKSGLPSDRFSAERTGGSVSTLTIQRTQQEDSAVYLCASRPLAGGYNEQFFGPGTRLTVL.

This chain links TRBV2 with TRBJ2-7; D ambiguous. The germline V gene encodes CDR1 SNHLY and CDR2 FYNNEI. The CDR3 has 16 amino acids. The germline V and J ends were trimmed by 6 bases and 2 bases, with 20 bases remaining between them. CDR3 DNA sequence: TGTGCCAGCAGCCAACCGACCGGGTCACAAACCTACGAGCAGTACTTC. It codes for CASSQPTGSQTYEQYF.

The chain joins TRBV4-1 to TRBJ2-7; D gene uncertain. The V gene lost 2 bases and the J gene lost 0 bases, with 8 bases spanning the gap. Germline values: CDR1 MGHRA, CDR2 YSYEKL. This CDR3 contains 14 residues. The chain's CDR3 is CASSQIHGSYEQYF. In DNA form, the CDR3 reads TGCGCCAGCAGCCAAATCCACGGCTCCTACGAGCAGTACTTC.

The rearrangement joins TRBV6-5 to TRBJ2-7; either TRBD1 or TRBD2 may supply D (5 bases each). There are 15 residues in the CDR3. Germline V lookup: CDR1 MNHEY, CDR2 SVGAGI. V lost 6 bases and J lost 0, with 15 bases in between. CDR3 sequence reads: CASSARAGSSYEQYF. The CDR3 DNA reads TGTGCCAGCAGCGCACGGGCAGGGAGCTCCTACGAGCAGTACTTC.

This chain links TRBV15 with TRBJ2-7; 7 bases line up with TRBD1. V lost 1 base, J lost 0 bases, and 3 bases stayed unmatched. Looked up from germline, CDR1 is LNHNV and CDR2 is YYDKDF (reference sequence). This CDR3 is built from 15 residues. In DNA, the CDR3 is TGTGCCACCAGCAGAGTGGACAGGAACTCCTACGAGCAGTACTTC. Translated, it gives CATSRVDRNSYEQYF.

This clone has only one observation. This chain's CDR3 is CASSQEPGNTIYF. The CDR3 DNA reads TGTGCCAGCAGCCAAGAGCCTGGAAACACCATATATTTT. The chain combines TRBV3-1 (or the pseudogene TRBV3-2) with TRBJ1-3; D remains unclear. V shed 0 bases and J shed 2 bases, with 2 bases lying between them. The CDR3 is 13 amino acids. In germline, CDR1 is LGHDT, CDR2 YNNKEL (reference sequence).

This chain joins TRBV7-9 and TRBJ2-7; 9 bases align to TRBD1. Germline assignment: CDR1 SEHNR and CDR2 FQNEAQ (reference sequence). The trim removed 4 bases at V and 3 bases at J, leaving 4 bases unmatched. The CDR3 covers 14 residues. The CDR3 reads CASSSQGANYEQYF. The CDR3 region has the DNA TGTGCCAGCAGCTCACAGGGGGCGAACTACGAGCAGTACTTC.

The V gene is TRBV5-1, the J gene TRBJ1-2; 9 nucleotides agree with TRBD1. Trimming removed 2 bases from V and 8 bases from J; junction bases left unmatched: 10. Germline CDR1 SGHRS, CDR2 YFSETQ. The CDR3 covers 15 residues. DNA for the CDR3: TGCGCCAGCAGCTTTCCGGGACAGGGTTCGAAGGGCTACACCTTC. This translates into CASSFPGQGSKGYTF.

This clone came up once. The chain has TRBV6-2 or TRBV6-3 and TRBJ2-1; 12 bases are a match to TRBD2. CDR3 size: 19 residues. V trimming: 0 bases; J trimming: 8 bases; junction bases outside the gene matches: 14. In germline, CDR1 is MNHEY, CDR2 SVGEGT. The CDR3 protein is CASSYSTSGGFGTLDEQFF. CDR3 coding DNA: TGTGCCAGCAGTTACTCGACTAGCGGGGGTTTTGGGACTTTAGATGAGCAGTTCTTC.

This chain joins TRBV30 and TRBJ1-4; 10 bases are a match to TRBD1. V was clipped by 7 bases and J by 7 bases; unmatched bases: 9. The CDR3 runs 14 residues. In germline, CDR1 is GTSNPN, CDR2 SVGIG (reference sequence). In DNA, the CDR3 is TGTGCCTCTAACCCCGGGACAGGGGTTGAAAAACTGTTTTTT. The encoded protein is CASNPGTGVEKLFF.

This chain's CDR3 is CASSPPRQANTGELFF. Written as DNA, the CDR3 is TGTGCCAGCTCACCCCCCCGACAGGCGAACACCGGGGAGCTGTTTTTT. The chain couples TRBV18 to TRBJ2-2, with D possibly matching TRBD1 (6 bases). V was trimmed by 3 bases and J by 0 bases, leaving 11 bases between them. This CDR3 is 16 amino acids long. The V gene's germline CDR1 is KGHSH and CDR2 LQKENI.

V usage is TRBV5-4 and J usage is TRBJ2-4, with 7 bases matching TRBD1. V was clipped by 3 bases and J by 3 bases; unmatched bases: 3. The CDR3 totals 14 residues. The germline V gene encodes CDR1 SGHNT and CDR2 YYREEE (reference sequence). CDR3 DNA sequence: TGTGCCAGCAGCTATACAGGGGACAAAAACATTCAGTACTTC. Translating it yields CASSYTGDKNIQYF. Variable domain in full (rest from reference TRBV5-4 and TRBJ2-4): ETGVTQSPTHLIKTRGQQVTLRCSSQSGHNTVSWYQQALGQGPQFIFQYYREEENGRGNFPPRFSGLQFPNYSSELNVNALELDDSALYLCASSYTGDKNIQYFGAGTRLSVL.

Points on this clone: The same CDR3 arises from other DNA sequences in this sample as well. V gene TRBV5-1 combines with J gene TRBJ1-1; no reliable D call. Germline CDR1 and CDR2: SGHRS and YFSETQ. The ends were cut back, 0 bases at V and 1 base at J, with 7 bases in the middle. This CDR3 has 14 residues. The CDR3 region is CASSLASGNTEAFF. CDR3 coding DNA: TGCGCCAGCAGCTTGGCTTCAGGGAACACTGAAGCTTTCTTT. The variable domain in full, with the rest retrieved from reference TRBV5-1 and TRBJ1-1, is KAGVTQTPRYLIKTRGQQVTLSCSPISGHRSVSWYQQTPGQGLQFLFEYFSETQRNKGNFPGRFSGRQFSNSRSEMNVSTLELGDSALYLCASSLASGNTEAFFGQGTRLTVV.

CDR3 in amino acids: CASSLKPSRHYGYTF. CDR3 sequence (DNA): TGTGCCAGCAGTTTGAAGCCCTCGCGCCACTATGGCTACACCTTC. The rearrangement uses TRBV27 and TRBJ1-2; no reliable D call. The V end lost 3 bases, the J end lost 3 bases, and 14 bases lay between the germline ends. This CDR3 contains 15 residues. Germline lookup yields CDR1 MNHEY and CDR2 SMNVEV (reference sequence).

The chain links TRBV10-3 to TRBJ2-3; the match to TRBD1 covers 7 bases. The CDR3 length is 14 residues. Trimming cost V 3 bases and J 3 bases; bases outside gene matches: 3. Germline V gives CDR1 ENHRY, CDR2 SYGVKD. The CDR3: CAISELQGTDTQYF. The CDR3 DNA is TGTGCCATCAGTGAACTACAGGGGACAGATACGCAGTATTTT.

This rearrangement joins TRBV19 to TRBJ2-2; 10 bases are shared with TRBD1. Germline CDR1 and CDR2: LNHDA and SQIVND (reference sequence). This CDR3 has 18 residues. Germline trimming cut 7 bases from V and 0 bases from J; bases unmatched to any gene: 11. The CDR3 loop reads CASTGDRGALANTGELFF. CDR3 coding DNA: TGTGCCAGTACCGGGGACAGGGGAGCGTTAGCGAACACCGGGGAGCTGTTTTTT.

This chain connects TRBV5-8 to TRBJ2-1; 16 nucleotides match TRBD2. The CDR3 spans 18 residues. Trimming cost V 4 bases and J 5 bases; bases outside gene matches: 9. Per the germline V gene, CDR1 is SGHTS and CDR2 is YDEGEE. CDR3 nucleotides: TGTGCCAGCAGCCCCGGGACTAGCGGGGGGGTGAAGAACAATGAGCAGTTCTTC. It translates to CASSPGTSGGVKNNEQFF.

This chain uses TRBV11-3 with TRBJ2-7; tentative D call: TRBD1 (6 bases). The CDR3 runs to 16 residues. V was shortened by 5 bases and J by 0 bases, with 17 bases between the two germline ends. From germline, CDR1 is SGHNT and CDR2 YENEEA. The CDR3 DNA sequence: TGTGCCAGCAGCCCGGGTGCCGGGACACACTCCTACGAGCAGTACTTC. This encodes CASSPGAGTHSYEQYF.

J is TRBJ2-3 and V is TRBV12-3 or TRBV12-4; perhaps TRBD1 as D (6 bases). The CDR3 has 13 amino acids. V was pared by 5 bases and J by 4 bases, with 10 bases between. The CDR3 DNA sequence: TGTGCCAGCAGTATCAAGGGGGCAGATACGCAGTATTTT. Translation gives CASSIKGADTQYF.

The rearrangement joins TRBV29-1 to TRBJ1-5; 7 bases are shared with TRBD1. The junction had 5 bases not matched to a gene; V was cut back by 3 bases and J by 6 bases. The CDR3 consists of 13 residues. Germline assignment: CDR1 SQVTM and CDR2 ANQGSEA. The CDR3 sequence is CSVEAQGGQPQHF. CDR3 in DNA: TGCAGCGTTGAGGCCCAGGGGGGTCAGCCCCAGCATTTT.

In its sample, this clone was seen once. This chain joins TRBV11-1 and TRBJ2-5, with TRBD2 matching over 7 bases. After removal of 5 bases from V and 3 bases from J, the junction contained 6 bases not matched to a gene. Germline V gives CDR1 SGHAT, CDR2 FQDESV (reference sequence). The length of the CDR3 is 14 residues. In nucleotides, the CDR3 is TGTGCCAGCAGCCCCCCGAGCGGGAAAGAGACCCAGTACTTC. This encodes CASSPPSGKETQYF.